These 4 T cell receptor beta chains came from one sample sequenced in a study of cytomegalovirus exposure and HLA in healthy donors. Primers for the PCR totalled 60 Vbeta and 13 Jbeta. Using immunoSEQ multiplex PCR, the repertoire was profiled, and TCRdb retains in-frame clones only, with some absent. This table holds about 130,000 clones, roughly 80% found once. The sequenced sample consisted of PBMCs. Receptors originate from a female donor in good health and CMV-seronegative.

This chain's CDR3 is CASSYSGGTIIYEQYF. The CDR3 DNA reads as TGTGCCAGCAGTTACTCGGGAGGGACTATTATCTACGAGCAGTACTTC. The chain is built from TRBV6-5 and TRBJ2-7; TRBD2 matches 7 bases. The CDR3 runs to 16 residues. Germline V gene sequence: CDR1 MNHEY, CDR2 SVGAGI. The J segment lost 3 bases and the V segment lost 0 bases, leaving 8 bases of the junction unmatched.

V usage is TRBV19 and J usage is TRBJ2-7; 8 bases agree with TRBD1. Germline trimming cut 5 bases from V and 4 bases from J; bases unmatched to any gene: 4. The germline CDR1 and CDR2 sequences are LNHDA and SQIVND (reference sequence). The CDR3 sequence is 13 residues long. The CDR3 DNA is TGTGCCAGTAGTGCCAGGGGGCGGTACGAGCAGTACTTC. Its protein product is CASSARGRYEQYF.

This clone was seen only once. The V and J genes are TRBV20-1 and TRBJ2-1; D not certain. This CDR3 contains 11 residues. Trimming removed 4 bases from V and 3 bases from J, with 4 bases in between. The germline gives CDR1 DFQATT, CDR2 SNEGSKA (reference sequence). The CDR3 protein is CSAIHYNEQFF. Here the CDR3 DNA reads TGCAGTGCTATACACTACAATGAGCAGTTCTTC.

This clone was seen a few times. V is TRBV9 and J is TRBJ2-7; 9 bases are a match to TRBD2. Germline V gene sequence: CDR1 SGDLS, CDR2 YYNGEE. There are 16 residues in the CDR3. Unmatched junction bases numbered 8, after V lost 0 bases and J lost 4 bases. The chain's CDR3 is CASSVDSGSAGYEQYF. The CDR3 coding sequence is TGTGCCAGCAGCGTAGATAGCGGGAGCGCCGGGTACGAGCAGTACTTC.